These 15 T cell receptor beta chains were sequenced from one sample in a study of blood T cell repertoires in COVID-19. The repertoire was sequenced with immunoSEQ multiplex PCR; TCRdb's copy has only in-frame clones and lacks some. The sample carries some 220,000 clones, around 81% recorded once. Material for sequencing was peripheral blood. The source is a woman between 70 and 85 years old with acute or convalescent COVID-19.

The rearrangement joins TRBV2 to TRBJ2-5; 7 nucleotides line up with TRBD1. The CDR3 totals 15 residues. CDR1 is SNHLY, CDR2 FYNNEI, per germline. After removal of 7 bases from V and 1 base from J, the junction contained 9 bases not matched to a gene. The CDR3 here is CASTKGQAPQETQYF. As DNA, the CDR3 is TGTGCCAGCACCAAAGGACAGGCTCCCCAAGAGACCCAGTACTTC.

The chain recombines TRBV24-1 with TRBJ1-5; the D gene is possibly TRBD1 (5 bases). V lost 2 bases, J lost 10 bases, and 20 bases lay in between. The CDR3 runs to 16 residues. Germline CDR1 reads KGHDR; CDR2 reads SFDVKD. CDR3 amino acids: CATSDSGDRAFGPQHF. DNA for the CDR3: TGTGCCACCAGTGATTCGGGAGACAGAGCCTTTGGTCCCCAGCATTTT.

This clone has only one observation. The chain employs TRBV6-5 and TRBJ1-1; 7 nucleotides line up with TRBD1. The CDR3 consists of 15 residues. J gave up 7 bases and V 2 bases, and 10 bases lay outside the gene matches. CDR1 MNHEY and CDR2 SVGAGI come from the germline V gene. The CDR3 DNA is TGTGCCAGCAGTTACCAACCGGGACAGACCAATGAAGCTTTCTTT. Amino acid sequence: CASSYQPGQTNEAFF.

This clone was seen only once. The V and J genes are TRBV27 and TRBJ2-7; D is perhaps TRBD1 (5 bases). V was trimmed by 3 bases and J by 3 bases, leaving 12 bases between them. The CDR3 sequence is 14 residues long. CDR1 MNHEY and CDR2 SMNVEV come from the germline V gene (reference sequence). The CDR3 loop is CASSFQGTHYEQYF. The CDR3 DNA reads TGTGCCAGCAGTTTCCAGGGAACCCACTACGAGCAGTACTTC.

V is TRBV6-5 and J is TRBJ2-7; 9 nucleotides align to TRBD2. V gave up 0 bases and J gave up 5 bases; unmatched junction bases: 5. Germline V gene data show CDR1 as MNHEY and CDR2 as SVGAGI. This CDR3 region has 15 residues. The CDR3 DNA is TGTGCCAGCAGTTACTCTATCGCTAGCGGGGACGAGCAGTACTTC. Translated, it gives CASSYSIASGDEQYF.

This clone was counted only a few times. This chain joins TRBV20-1 and TRBJ2-5, with 10 bases lining up with TRBD2. V was pared by 3 bases and J by 0 bases, with 7 bases of the junction left unmatched. Per the germline V gene, CDR1 is DFQATT and CDR2 is SNEGSKA (reference sequence). CDR3 length: 16 residues. The CDR3 region has the DNA TGCAGTGCTAGTCCCCAACTAGCGGGGTACCAAGAGACCCAGTACTTC. Translating gives CSASPQLAGYQETQYF.

The chain uses TRBV2 and TRBJ1-4; D is unclear. The germline V gene has CDR1 SNHLY and CDR2 FYNNEI. The CDR3 contains 17 residues. Trimming took 6 bases from V and 3 from J, leaving 20 bases between them. This CDR3 reads CASSIAHKVGANEKLFF. The CDR3 DNA sequence: TGTGCCAGCAGCATTGCTCATAAGGTCGGGGCTAATGAAAAACTGTTTTTT.

This chain links TRBV6-5 with TRBJ2-6, with D uncertain. The CDR3 sequence is 14 residues long. Trimming took off 6 bases at V and 0 bases at J, with 6 bases between the two ends. CDR1 and CDR2 from the germline V gene are MNHEY and SVGAGI. The CDR3 region is CASRLFSGANVLTF. The CDR3 nucleotides read TGTGCCAGCAGACTTTTCTCTGGGGCCAACGTCCTGACTTTC.

J is TRBJ2-7 and V is TRBV3-1 (or the pseudogene TRBV3-2); tentatively, D is TRBD2 (5 bases). The ends were cut back, 8 bases at V and 0 bases at J, with 11 bases in the middle. The CDR3 totals 13 residues. CDR1 and CDR2 from the germline V gene are LGHDT and YNNKEL (reference sequence). The CDR3: CASPTRFSYEQYV. CDR3 in DNA: TGTGCCAGCCCCACTAGATTCTCCTACGAGCAGTACGTC.

The chain carries TRBV5-1 and TRBJ2-5; TRBD1 might be the D (6 bases). Per the germline V gene, CDR1 is SGHRS and CDR2 is YFSETQ. The ends were cut back, 3 bases at V and 5 bases at J, with 14 bases in the middle. This CDR3 is built from 14 residues. CDR3 protein: CASSSITGSETQYF. The CDR3 DNA is TGCGCCAGCAGCTCGATTACAGGGTCTGAGACCCAGTACTTC.

The CDR3 nucleotides are TGCAGTGCTAGTAGCGGGGGATCAGATACGCAGTATTTT. Translated, it gives CSASSGGSDTQYF. The rearrangement uses TRBV20-1 and TRBJ2-3; the match to TRBD2 covers 9 bases. The V gene end was trimmed by 3 bases and the J gene end by 4 bases; junction bases not matched to a gene: 2. CDR1 DFQATT and CDR2 SNEGSKA come from the germline V gene (reference sequence). The CDR3 sequence is 13 residues long.

This chain joins TRBV4-1 and TRBJ2-7; the D gene is possibly TRBD1 (6 bases). CDR1 and CDR2 (germline): MGHRA, YSYEKL. V shed 2 bases and J shed 4 bases, with 9 bases lying between them. This CDR3 region has 13 residues. CDR3 DNA sequence: TGCGCCAGCAGCCAAACAGGGTGGTACGAGCAGTACTTC. It codes for CASSQTGWYEQYF.

This chain joins TRBV18 and TRBJ2-2; tentative D call: TRBD2 (5 bases). This CDR3 has 15 amino acids. V was pared by 2 bases and J by 3 bases, with 10 bases between. CDR1 and CDR2 (germline): KGHSH, LQKENI. Here the CDR3 reads CASSPNGGDTGELFF. DNA of the CDR3: TGTGCCAGCTCACCAAATGGAGGAGACACCGGGGAGCTGTTTTTT.

The chain couples TRBV7-2 to TRBJ1-5; the match to TRBD1 covers 12 bases. The V segment lost 3 bases and the J segment 7 bases; nucleotides outside the gene matches: 4. Germline assignment: CDR1 SGHTA and CDR2 FQGNSA. The CDR3 loop spans 15 amino acids. CDR3: CASSLGTGGFQPQHF. CDR3 DNA: TGTGCCAGCAGCTTGGGGACAGGGGGCTTCCAGCCCCAGCATTTT.

The chain employs TRBV10-3 and TRBJ2-2; 9 bases map to TRBD2. CDR1 and CDR2 from the germline V gene are ENHRY and SYGVKD. There are 17 residues in the CDR3. Unmatched junction bases numbered 12, after V lost 5 bases and J lost 5 bases. CDR3 DNA sequence: TGTGCCATCAGTCAGACTCGCGGGGGGGGCCGGACCGGGGAGCTGTTTTTT. Protein product: CAISQTRGGGRTGELFF.